The entry below describes one TCR beta chain. Relative to the germline gene, one junction end is altered; a read error may explain this. The CDR3 contains 8 residues. The germline V gene encodes CDR1 SEHNR and CDR2 FQNEAQ (reference sequence). The data belong to a study of blood T cell repertoires in COVID-19. Across the whole study: The analysed material was cDNA or gDNA that came from T cells, B-cell-depleted T cells, or PBMCs.

The repertoire was sequenced with immunoSEQ multiplex PCR; TCRdb's copy has only in-frame clones and lacks some. The sample consists of about 59,000 clones, approximately 79% of them appearing once. The sample was peripheral blood. This receptor was obtained from a man in his fifties or sixties with acute or convalescent COVID-19. This rearrangement joins TRBV7-9 to TRBJ2-7; unclear D gene. The CDR3, as DNA: TGTGCCAGCAGCCCACGAGTCTTC. Protein product: CASSPRVF. The full variable domain, rest sourced from reference TRBV7-9 and TRBJ2-7, is DTGVSQNPRHKITKRGQNVTFRCDPISEHNRLYWYRQTLGQGPEFLTYFQNEAQLEKSRLLSDRFSAERPKGSFSTLEIQRTEQGDSAMYLCASSPRVFGPGTRLTVT.